These 3 T cell receptor beta chains were sequenced from one sample in a study of Ad26.COV2.S vaccination and SARS-CoV-2 variants (dated by TCRdb to the early 2020s). The time point label here, explained by the study, means: individuals recovered from natural SARS-CoV-2 infection. The receptor library was made with the immunoSEQ multiplex PCR assay. Held by TCRdb, this immuneACCESS table contains in-frame sequences only and omits some clones. Under half of the omission traces to an unresolved V gene where checked; the cause of the rest is unknown. The sample table shows 300,000 to 400,000 clones, and roughly 94% are seen once. The ten biggest clones cover 3.9% of the sample. Sequences were derived from peripheral blood, sampled after recovery from COVID-19. All receptors come from a human donor who had recovered from COVID-19.

V and J are TRBV6-2 or TRBV6-3 and TRBJ2-1; 10 nucleotides align to TRBD1. Germline V gives CDR1 MNHEY, CDR2 SVGEGT. The CDR3 spans 16 residues. With V trimmed by 0 bases and J by 5 bases, 4 bases remained unmatched. Here the CDR3 DNA reads TGTGCCAGCAGTTACTCGACCGGGACAGGGGACAATGAGCAGTTCTTC. Its protein is CASSYSTGTGDNEQFF.

The chain combines TRBV28 with TRBJ1-2; perhaps TRBD1 as D (5 bases). Germline assignment: CDR1 MDHEN and CDR2 SYDVKM. V dropped 3 bases and J dropped 8 bases, with 10 bases sitting between them. The CDR3 totals 12 residues. CDR3 in amino acids: CASSLTDGGYTF. The CDR3 DNA sequence: TGTGCCAGCAGTTTGACAGATGGCGGCTACACCTTC.

The chain links TRBV6-5 to TRBJ2-5, with 9 bases lining up with TRBD1. The V gene end was trimmed by 6 bases and the J gene end by 5 bases; junction bases not matched to a gene: 7. The CDR3 loop spans 14 amino acids. Germline V CDR1 and CDR2: MNHEY, SVGAGI. CDR3 nucleotides: TGTGCCAGCAGCAGAACAGGGGGCGACGAGACCCAGTACTTC. Encoded protein: CASSRTGGDETQYF.